This T cell receptor (beta chain) was sequenced in a study of T cell responses to AZD1222 COVID-19 vaccine. As to this clone: The antigen is unknown. One junction end does not reproduce the germline sequence, and a read error may be involved.

Using immunoSEQ multiplex PCR, the repertoire was profiled, and TCRdb retains in-frame clones only, with some absent. The sample has over 150,000 clones; less than 90% are singletons. Findings and limits, study-wide: Spike-specific TCR breadth and depth both grew after two AZD1222 doses. Donor demographics were predominantly white British with a female majority; clonal diversity may be underestimated. Baseline serostatus was positive in only six AZD1222 recipients. Nearly half of spike-specific TCRs reportedly target variant regions that are unmutated in the B.1.351 and B.1.1.7 variants.

The clonotype originates from an adult in good health. Here the sequenced sample was peripheral blood, taken on day 0 of MenACWY control vaccination.

The CDR3 nucleotides are TGCAGTGCTGCTCTGGGAGACAGAACATTCTTC. Translated, it gives CSAALGDRTFF. This chain uses TRBV20-1 with TRBJ1-2, with D possibly being TRBD1 (5 bases). This CDR3 is built from 11 residues. Germline CDR1 and CDR2: DFQATT and SNEGSKA (reference sequence).